A single sample gave rise to the 8 T cell receptor beta chains below, sequenced in a study of T cell responses to AZD1222 COVID-19 vaccine. Generated by immunoSEQ multiplex PCR, the TCRdb table keeps only in-frame clones and is missing some. The data hold 150,000 to 200,000 clones, with 90% to 95% observed a single time. The material sequenced was peripheral blood, taken on day 0 of AZD1222 vaccination. These receptors were collected from an adult in good health.

V gene TRBV10-3 combines with J gene TRBJ1-1, with a possible D match to TRBD1 (5 bases). The V gene lost 0 bases and the J gene lost 0 bases, with 8 bases spanning the gap. Per germline, CDR1 ENHRY and CDR2 SYGVKD. The CDR3 loop spans 15 amino acids. As DNA, the CDR3 is TGTGCCATCAGTGAGTCGACAGCCCTGAACACTGAAGCTTTCTTT. It yields the protein CAISESTALNTEAFF.

The sample holds one count of this clone. V usage is TRBV5-4 and J usage is TRBJ1-3; TRBD1 agrees at 8 bases. CDR3 length: 15 residues. Looked up from germline, CDR1 is SGHNT and CDR2 is YYREEE (reference sequence). The trim removed 4 bases at V and 4 bases at J, leaving 7 bases unmatched. CDR3 nucleotide sequence: TGTGCCAGCAGCCCTGGACAGGGTGCCGGAAACACCATATATTTT. Protein: CASSPGQGAGNTIYF.

The chain has TRBV15 and TRBJ2-3; no clear D. The CDR3 contains 13 residues. V lost 0 bases and J lost 5, with 6 bases in between. Germline V gives CDR1 LNHNV, CDR2 YYDKDF (reference sequence). CDR3: CATSRDRKDTQYF. The CDR3 DNA is TGTGCCACCAGCAGAGATCGGAAAGATACGCAGTATTTT.

Comments on this clone: This specimen includes other DNA sequences encoding the same CDR3. The chain is built from TRBV28 and TRBJ1-2, with 10 bases that match TRBD1. Germline lookup yields CDR1 MDHEN and CDR2 SYDVKM. This CDR3 spans 15 amino acids. V was clipped by 6 bases and J by 3 bases; unmatched bases: 7. The CDR3 protein is CASRSPGQGHYGYTF. CDR3 bases: TGTGCCAGCAGATCACCGGGACAGGGGCACTATGGCTACACCTTC.

The chain joins TRBV10-2 to TRBJ1-2, with D perhaps matching TRBD1 (5 bases). This CDR3 region has 14 residues. Looked up from germline, CDR1 is WSHSY and CDR2 is SAAADI. V was pared by 3 bases and J by 8 bases, with 16 bases between. DNA of the CDR3: TGCGCCAGCAGTGAAGGGGTAGGGATCGGCGGCTACACCTTC. This encodes CASSEGVGIGGYTF.

This rearrangement joins TRBV2 to TRBJ2-7; D perhaps matches TRBD2 (5 bases). Germline V CDR1 and CDR2: SNHLY, FYNNEI. This CDR3 spans 11 amino acids. The ends were cut back, 4 bases at V and 11 bases at J, with 12 bases in the middle. The CDR3 is CASSVDGKKYF. CDR3 sequence (DNA): TGTGCCAGCAGTGTGGACGGGAAAAAGTACTTC. Variable domain in full (rest from reference TRBV2 and TRBJ2-7): EPEVTQTPSHQVTQMGQEVILRCVPISNHLYFYWYRQILGQKVEFLVSFYNNEISEKSEIFDDQFSVERPDGSNFTLKIRSTKLEDSAMYFCASSVDGKKYFGPGTRLTVT.

A note on this clone: Other DNA variants within this sample encode the same CDR3. This chain connects TRBV18 to TRBJ1-1, with a weak D call TRBD1 (5 bases). Germline V gives CDR1 KGHSH, CDR2 LQKENI. The CDR3 length is 13 residues. V dropped 2 bases and J dropped 3 bases, with 7 bases sitting between them. The CDR3 DNA sequence: TGTGCCAGCTCACCAGGGACTTACACTGAAGCTTTCTTT. Its protein is CASSPGTYTEAFF. Based on the CDR3 plus reference TRBV18 and TRBJ1-1, the full variable domain is NAGVMQNPRHLVRRRGQEARLRCSPMKGHSHVYWYRQLPEEGLKFMVYLQKENIIDESGMPKERFSAEFPKEGPSILRIQQVVRGDSAAYFCASSPGTYTEAFFGQGTRLTVV.

Here the CDR3 DNA reads TGTGCCAGCTCACCACGGAGGACCGAAGGGAACACTGAAGCTTTCTTT. This translates into CASSPRRTEGNTEAFF. The chain is built from TRBV18 and TRBJ1-1, with D hard to call. V gave up 1 base and J gave up 1 base, with 13 bases separating them. Germline CDR1 and CDR2: KGHSH and LQKENI. This CDR3 comprises 16 residues. The entire variable domain, with the rest obtained from reference TRBV18 and TRBJ1-1, is as follows: NAGVMQNPRHLVRRRGQEARLRCSPMKGHSHVYWYRQLPEEGLKFMVYLQKENIIDESGMPKERFSAEFPKEGPSILRIQQVVRGDSAAYFCASSPRRTEGNTEAFFGQGTRLTVV.